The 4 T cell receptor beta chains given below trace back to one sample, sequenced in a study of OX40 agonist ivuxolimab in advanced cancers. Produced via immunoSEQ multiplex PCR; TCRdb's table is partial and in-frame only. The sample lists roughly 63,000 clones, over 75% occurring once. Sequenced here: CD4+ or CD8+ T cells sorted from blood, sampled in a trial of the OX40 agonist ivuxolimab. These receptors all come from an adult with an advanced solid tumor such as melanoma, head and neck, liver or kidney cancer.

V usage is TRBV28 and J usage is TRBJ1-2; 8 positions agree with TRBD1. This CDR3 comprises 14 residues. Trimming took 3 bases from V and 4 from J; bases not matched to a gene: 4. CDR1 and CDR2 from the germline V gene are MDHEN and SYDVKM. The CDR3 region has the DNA TGTGCCAGCAGTTTTTTCGGACAGGGCTATGGCTACACCTTC. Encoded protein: CASSFFGQGYGYTF.

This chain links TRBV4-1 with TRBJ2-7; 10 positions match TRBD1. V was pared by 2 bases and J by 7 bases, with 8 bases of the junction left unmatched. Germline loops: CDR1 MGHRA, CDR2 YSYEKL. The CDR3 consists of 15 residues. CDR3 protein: CASSQSDRGLGEQYF. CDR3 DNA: TGCGCCAGCAGCCAAAGTGACAGGGGGCTCGGGGAGCAGTACTTC.

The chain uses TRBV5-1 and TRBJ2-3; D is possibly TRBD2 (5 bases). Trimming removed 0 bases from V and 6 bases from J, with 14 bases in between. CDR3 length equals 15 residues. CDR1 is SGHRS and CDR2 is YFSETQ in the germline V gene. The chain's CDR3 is CASSLEGLEADTQYF. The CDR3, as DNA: TGCGCCAGCAGCTTGGAAGGACTCGAGGCGGATACGCAGTATTTT.

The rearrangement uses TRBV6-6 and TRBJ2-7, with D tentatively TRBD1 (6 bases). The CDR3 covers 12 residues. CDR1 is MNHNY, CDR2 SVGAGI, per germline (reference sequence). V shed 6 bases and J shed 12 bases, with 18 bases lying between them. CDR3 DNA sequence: TGTGCCAGCAGGTCCGGGACAAAGAACGCGTACTTC. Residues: CASRSGTKNAYF.